This T cell receptor beta chain derives from a study of shared clonotypes between healthy human individuals. Repertoires were generated with immunoSEQ multiplex PCR, while TCRdb's copy carries only in-frame clones and drops some. The data show 850,000 to 1,200,000 clones, 65% to 75% seen once. Everyone who donated was a Caucasian adult who lived in Nashville, Tennessee. The CDR3 contains 14 residues. Germline CDR1 is MNHEY and CDR2 is SVGAGI. V was clipped by 9 bases and J by 0 bases; unmatched bases: 6. The clonotype comes from a man younger than 35 in good health. The chain is built from TRBV6-5 and TRBJ2-7; 9 bases fit TRBD2. The material sequenced was memory CD4+ T cells sorted from blood. The subset is: CD45RA-negative fraction. The CDR3 is CASRGGLASYEQYF. Written as DNA, the CDR3 is TGTGCCAGTAGAGGGGGACTAGCCTCCTACGAGCAGTACTTC.